A selection of T cell receptor beta chains follows, all from one sample in a study of CD8 T cells in ankylosing spondylitis. MiXCR, run by TCRdb on the 5' RACE reads, gives a single entry per CDR3 protein. The table shows tens of thousands of distinct CDR3 sequences, with 27% occurring only once. Sequenced sample: blood, either unsorted or a sorted T cell fraction (not recorded which). Every receptor here comes from a male donor with ankylosing spondylitis or in good health (not recorded which). Both conserved end residues are part of each CDR3. The order of the fields is V gene, D gene, J gene, clone size, CDR3 DNA, CDR3 protein. A D gene is named only where the DNA matches it firmly. Expanded clones are given a class, and other clones once, few, many or no size at all.

V: TRBV6-5; D: NA; J: TRBJ1-1; size: few; DNA: TGTGCCAGCAGTTTGAACGGCAGAGAAGCTTTCTTT; CDR3: CASSLNGREAFF
V: TRBV5-1; D: NA; J: TRBJ2-2; size: NA; DNA: TGCGCCAGCAGCTTGACCGCTACGGCCGGGGAGCTGTTTTTT; CDR3: CASSLTATAGELFF
V: TRBV3-1; D: NA; J: TRBJ2-1; size: NA; DNA: TGTGCCAGCAGCCAAGGTTTTCCTGGGGAGAATGAGCAGTTCTTC; CDR3: CASSQGFPGENEQFF
V: TRBV5-1; D: TRBD1; J: TRBJ2-5; size: NA; DNA: TGCGCCAGCACGGACAGGGGAGGTGAGACCCAGTACTTC; CDR3: CASTDRGGETQYF
V: TRBV28; D: NA; J: TRBJ1-1; size: many; DNA: TGTGGGACCACCCGGAACACTGAAGCTTTCTTT; CDR3: CGTTRNTEAFF
V: TRBV15; D: TRBD1; J: TRBJ1-2; size: NA; DNA: TGTGCCACCAGCAGAGTTGGGAACAGGGGGAACTATGGCTACACCTTC; CDR3: CATSRVGNRGNYGYTF
V: TRBV11-2; D: NA; J: TRBJ2-3; size: few; DNA: TGTGCCAGCAGCTTCGGGCTAGCCCCAGATACGCAGTATTTT; CDR3: CASSFGLAPDTQYF
V: TRBV12-3/TRBV12-4; D: NA; J: TRBJ2-1; size: NA; DNA: TGTGCCAGCAGTTTAGAGGGGGGACTTACCCACAATGAGCAGTTCTTC; CDR3: CASSLEGGLTHNEQFF
V: TRBV5-1; D: NA; J: TRBJ2-1; size: few; DNA: TGCGCCAGCAGCTTGGGACTCCTCAATGAGCAGTTCTTC; CDR3: CASSLGLLNEQFF
V: TRBV5-1; D: NA; J: TRBJ1-1; size: NA; DNA: TGCGCCAGTAATACAGGTACCCTTAACACTGAAGCTTTCTTT; CDR3: CASNTGTLNTEAFF
V: TRBV27; D: NA; J: TRBJ2-1; size: NA; DNA: TGTGCCAGCAGTTTCGTCGGAGGGGGCTCCTACAATGAGCAGTTCTTC; CDR3: CASSFVGGGSYNEQFF
V: TRBV7-1; D: TRBD1; J: TRBJ1-1; size: NA; DNA: TGTGCCAGCAGCTCCAAATCGGGACAGGATATTTTTATCGGGCCGACAATGAACACTGAAGCTTTCTTT; CDR3: CASSSKSGQDIFIGPTMNTEAFF
V: TRBV4-1; D: TRBD1; J: TRBJ2-1; size: few; DNA: TGCGCCAGCAGCCAACACACAAGGCCGGACAGGGGGCGGCATGAGCAGTTCTTC; CDR3: CASSQHTRPDRGRHEQFF
V: TRBV5-1; D: TRBD1; J: TRBJ1-4; size: NA; DNA: TGCGCCAGCAGTCGACAGGGTGATGAAAAACTGTTTTTT; CDR3: CASSRQGDEKLFF
V: TRBV12-3/TRBV12-4; D: NA; J: TRBJ2-6; size: few; DNA: TGTGCCAGCAGTTTATTCCTGGCCTCTGGGGCCAACGTCCTGACTTTC; CDR3: CASSLFLASGANVLTF
V: TRBV20-1; D: TRBD2; J: TRBJ2-1; size: few; DNA: TGCAGTGCTATACCTAGCGGGAGGTCGAATGAGCAGTTCTTC; CDR3: CSAIPSGRSNEQFF
V: TRBV11-1; D: NA; J: TRBJ2-1; size: few; DNA: TGTGCCAGCAGCCGGAGGGGTAGGTCCTACAATGAGCAGTTCTTC; CDR3: CASSRRGRSYNEQFF
V: TRBV5-1; D: TRBD2; J: TRBJ2-1; size: few; DNA: TGCGCCAGCAGTTCGGCGGGGGGCTCCTACAATGAGCAGTTCTTC; CDR3: CASSSAGGSYNEQFF
V: TRBV15; D: NA; J: TRBJ1-3; size: NA; DNA: TGTGCCACCAGCAGACCTCGAAGGGAGGACGCTGGAAACACCATATATTTT; CDR3: CATSRPRREDAGNTIYF
V: TRBV5-4; D: TRBD1; J: TRBJ2-5; size: NA; DNA: TGTGCCAGCACCCCTGCTGGGACAGCTAAAGAGACCCAGTACTTC; CDR3: CASTPAGTAKETQYF
V: TRBV5-1; D: NA; J: TRBJ2-1; size: NA; DNA: TGCGCCAGCAGCTTGGTGCGGGACCCCCCGAATGAGCAGTTCTTC; CDR3: CASSLVRDPPNEQFF
V: TRBV3-1; D: NA; J: TRBJ1-1; size: few; DNA: TGTGCCAGCAGCCAGGACCAGGAGGGGTGGAAAGCTTTCTTT; CDR3: CASSQDQEGWKAFF
V: TRBV3-1; D: NA; J: TRBJ1-2; size: few; DNA: TGTGCCAGCTTCGGGACCGGCCCCTTCTATGGCTACACCTTC; CDR3: CASFGTGPFYGYTF
V: TRBV5-5; D: NA; J: TRBJ1-1; size: NA; DNA: TGTGCCAGCAGCTGGGTTAACACTGAAGCTTTCTTT; CDR3: CASSWVNTEAFF
V: TRBV5-6; D: NA; J: TRBJ2-1; size: NA; DNA: TGTGCCAGCAGCTCTAGGGGGGGTGGTTACAATGAGCAGTTCTTC; CDR3: CASSSRGGGYNEQFF
V: TRBV7-3; D: TRBD2; J: TRBJ2-3; size: NA; DNA: TGTGCCAGCAGCCAAAGACTAGCGGGAGAGGGCCCAGATACGCAGTATTTT; CDR3: CASSQRLAGEGPDTQYF
V: TRBV20-1; D: NA; J: TRBJ1-2; size: few; DNA: TGCAGTGCTAGAGATGCAGGAGCCTATCATGGCTACACCTTC; CDR3: CSARDAGAYHGYTF